Included here is one T cell receptor beta chain sequence, with context. Its matching antigen is unknown. The unsorted libraries originated from 2 million PBMCs kept at -80 C. These data come from a study of neurological immune-mediated disorders. cDNA was made by 5'RACE with 10-nucleotide random UMIs. Each CDR3 protein gets one entry after TCRdb re-called the 5' RACE reads with MiXCR. The sample has 50,000 to 70,000 distinct CDR3 sequences, over 9.5% seen once. V lost 5 bases and J lost 8, with 8 bases in between. This CDR3 has 11 residues. Germline V gene data show CDR1 as MNHNY and CDR2 as SVGAGI (reference sequence). Notes on the study in general: CDR3 amino acid sequences found in expanded clones were never shared across subjects, suggesting private repertoires in all groups. The greatest TCR clonal expansion appeared in HTLV-1-associated myelopathy and the smallest, falling below healthy controls, in multiple sclerosis.

Sequenced sample: PBMCs. The TCR originated in a woman aged 55-69 years with HTLV-1-associated myelopathy (HAM/TSP). The chain combines TRBV6-6 with TRBJ2-3, with D possibly being TRBD1 (6 bases). CDR3 sequence: CASSTQGTQYF. Written as DNA, the CDR3 is TGTGCCAGCAGTACACAGGGTACGCAGTATTTT.